The 18 T cell receptor beta chains presented below share a single source sample, sequenced in a study of PD-1 blockade in classical Hodgkin lymphoma. The data were produced by immunoSEQ multiplex PCR, yet TCRdb's version contains in-frame clones alone and is incomplete. This repertoire shows tens of thousands of clones, about 91% found once; its top ten account for about 10%. Exposure to brentuximab vedotin varied, and each patient had relapsed following autologous stem cell transplantation. The sample here was peripheral blood mononuclear cells (PBMCs), taken before the second cycle of nivolumab. These receptors all stem from a human donor with classical Hodgkin lymphoma.

The J gene is TRBJ1-2, the V gene TRBV7-2, with D perhaps TRBD1 (5 bases). The V gene's germline CDR1 is SGHTA and CDR2 FQGNSA. This CDR3 spans 16 amino acids. V was cut by 2 bases and J by 0 bases, with 13 bases left in between. This CDR3 is CASSLLGGNSNYGYTF. In DNA form, the CDR3 reads TGTGCCAGCAGCTTATTGGGGGGTAATTCTAACTATGGCTACACCTTC.

The chain employs TRBV11-2 and TRBJ2-5; 8 positions agree with TRBD1. The germline V gene has CDR1 SGHAT and CDR2 FQNNGV. CDR3 size: 15 residues. Trimming removed 5 bases from V and 5 bases from J; junction bases left unmatched: 10. CDR3: CASSPGQGKSETQYF. As DNA, the CDR3 is TGTGCCAGCAGCCCCGGACAGGGAAAATCGGAGACCCAGTACTTC.

The chain joins TRBV28 to TRBJ1-1, with D unresolved. This CDR3 is built from 14 residues. V was trimmed by 2 bases and J by 0 bases, leaving 7 bases between them. Germline CDR1 is MDHEN and CDR2 is SYDVKM. CDR3 sequence: CASSLPKLNTEAFF. CDR3 bases: TGTGCCAGCAGTTTACCAAAATTGAACACTGAAGCTTTCTTT.

The rearrangement links TRBV6-4 to TRBJ2-3, with 7 bases that match TRBD1. V was pared by 2 bases and J by 8 bases, with 1 base of the junction left unmatched. This CDR3 is built from 12 residues. The germline V gene encodes CDR1 MRHNA and CDR2 SNTAGT. The CDR3 DNA sequence: TGTGCCAGCAGTGACGCAGGGGGTACGCAGTATTTT. Amino acids: CASSDAGGTQYF.

This clone appeared once. This chain links TRBV25-1 with TRBJ1-2; D not certain. V was cut by 3 bases and J by 8 bases, with 10 bases left in between. Germline CDR1 MGHDK, CDR2 SYGVNS. CDR3 length equals 12 residues. CDR3: CASSEVSEGYTF. In nucleotides, the CDR3 is TGTGCCAGCAGTGAGGTTAGCGAGGGCTACACCTTC.

The J gene is TRBJ2-2, the V gene TRBV6-6; D is undetermined. In germline, CDR1 is MNHNY, CDR2 SVGAGI (reference sequence). This CDR3 contains 14 residues. Trimming took 3 bases from V and 4 from J, leaving 9 bases between them. The CDR3 coding sequence is TGTGCCAGCAGTTATCCTCACCCCACCGGGGAGCTGTTTTTT. Protein product: CASSYPHPTGELFF.

The chain employs TRBV7-9 and TRBJ2-2, with D unclear. CDR1 is SEHNR and CDR2 is FQNEAQ in the germline V gene (reference sequence). The V end was cut by 1 base, the J end by 7 bases, with 4 bases between. This CDR3 is 12 amino acids long. DNA for the CDR3: TGTGCCAGCAGCTTAGATGTCGGGGAGCTGTTTTTT. Protein sequence: CASSLDVGELFF.

This clone was counted once. The rearrangement joins TRBV19 to TRBJ1-5; 8 nucleotides match TRBD1. This CDR3 has 16 amino acids. With V trimmed by 7 bases and J by 1 base, 9 bases remained unmatched. CDR1 is LNHDA and CDR2 is SQIVND in the germline V gene (reference sequence). This CDR3 is CASNIAGGGSNQPQHF. The CDR3 coding sequence is TGTGCCAGTAACATAGCAGGGGGCGGGAGCAATCAGCCCCAGCATTTT.

The chain has TRBV28 and TRBJ1-5; D ambiguous. The V end lost 1 base, the J end lost 6 bases, and 10 bases lay between the germline ends. The CDR3 is made up of 14 amino acids. CDR1 is MDHEN, CDR2 SYDVKM, per germline. CDR3 in DNA: TGTGCCAGCAGTTTATCGGCAGGATCTCAGCCCCAGCATTTT. It specifies CASSLSAGSQPQHF. The whole variable domain, remainder taken from reference TRBV28 and TRBJ1-5, is DVKVTQSSRYLVKRTGEKVFLECVQDMDHENMFWYRQDPGLGLRLIYFSYDVKMKEKGDIPEGYSVSREKKERFSLILESASTNQTSMYLCASSLSAGSQPQHFGDGTRLSIL.

The rearrangement uses TRBV6-5 and TRBJ1-5; 10 bases map to TRBD1. Germline CDR1 MNHEY, CDR2 SVGAGI. V dropped 4 bases and J dropped 3; count of bases not matched to a gene: 6. The CDR3 totals 16 residues. In nucleotides, the CDR3 is TGTGCCAGCAGTTCCCCGACAGGGGGCGTCAATCAGCCCCAGCATTTT. This gives the protein CASSSPTGGVNQPQHF.

This clone was seen once. J is TRBJ2-7 and V is TRBV27; D is ambiguous. CDR3 length: 11 amino acids. Germline CDR1 and CDR2: MNHEY and SMNVEV (reference sequence). Trimming left V 9 bases short and J 6 bases short, with 12 bases between. In nucleotides, the CDR3 is TGTGCCAGAAATATTTTCTGCGAGCAGTACTTC. The encoded protein is CARNIFCEQYF.

This chain links TRBV28 with TRBJ2-7, with 7 bases that match TRBD2. Germline V gene lookup returns CDR1 MDHEN and CDR2 SYDVKM. The ends lost 9 bases at V and 2 bases at J; junction bases unmatched: 7. The CDR3 runs to 13 residues. CDR3 DNA: TGTGCCAGTAGACTAGCCCCGACCTACGAGCAGTACTTC. This translates into CASRLAPTYEQYF.

The chain is built from TRBV6-1 and TRBJ1-1; D call uncertain. Germline loops: CDR1 MNHNS, CDR2 SASEGT. This CDR3 has 11 amino acids. V was cut by 7 bases and J by 1 base, with 4 bases left in between. CDR3 loop: CASTENTEAFF. DNA for the CDR3: TGTGCCAGCACTGAGAACACTGAAGCTTTCTTT.

The V and J genes are TRBV28 and TRBJ2-6, with D hard to call. CDR1 and CDR2 from the germline V gene are MDHEN and SYDVKM. This CDR3 region has 15 residues. V gave up 5 bases and J gave up 3 bases, with 11 bases separating them. The CDR3 here is CASSQFGFGANVLTF. The CDR3 DNA reads as TGTGCCAGCAGTCAGTTTGGGTTTGGGGCCAACGTCCTGACTTTC.

Only one count was recorded for this clone. V gene TRBV27 combines with J gene TRBJ2-1; 11 nucleotides align to TRBD2. V dropped 6 bases and J dropped 6; count of bases not matched to a gene: 7. In germline, CDR1 is MNHEY, CDR2 SMNVEV (reference sequence). The CDR3 loop spans 15 amino acids. CDR3 sequence: CASSAGTSGVNEQFF. CDR3 nucleotides: TGTGCCAGCAGCGCCGGGACTAGCGGTGTCAATGAGCAGTTCTTC.

The gene calls are TRBV4-1 and TRBJ2-1, with 7 bases that match TRBD2. This CDR3 region has 16 residues. CDR1 and CDR2 (germline): MGHRA, YSYEKL. The ends lost 4 bases at V and 3 bases at J; junction bases unmatched: 9. CDR3 DNA sequence: TGCGCCAGCAGCCCGTTTGGTCGGGGGGTCTACAATGAGCAGTTCTTC. Encoded protein: CASSPFGRGVYNEQFF.

The chain carries TRBV11-3 and TRBJ2-7; 9 bases align to TRBD1. Germline V gene lookup returns CDR1 SGHNT and CDR2 YENEEA. The CDR3 is made up of 16 amino acids. V lost 1 base and J lost 5; bases outside the gene matches: 9. CDR3 protein: CASSLGAWDRDDEQYF. CDR3 nucleotides: TGTGCCAGCAGCTTAGGTGCATGGGACAGGGATGACGAGCAGTACTTC.

The chain joins TRBV2 to TRBJ2-1; D perhaps matches TRBD1 (6 bases). The CDR3 length is 15 residues. Germline V gene sequence: CDR1 SNHLY, CDR2 FYNNEI. Trimming took off 9 bases at V and 0 bases at J, with 15 bases between the two ends. CDR3: CARTGKGSSYNEQFF. CDR3 bases: TGTGCCAGAACAGGGAAGGGGAGCTCCTACAATGAGCAGTTCTTC.